Given below is one T cell receptor beta chain in context. Which antigen it targets is not known. No base qualities exist here, and no much larger clone lies one base off it. The germline V gene (reference sequence) provides CDR1 GTSNPN and CDR2 SVGIG. Trimming takes 0 bases off V and 2 bases off J; junction bases not matched to a gene: 5. The CDR3 runs 15 amino acids, cysteine and phenylalanine included. Only the CDR3 DNA stays, 45 bases, in frame from base 1. The sample is drawn from a study of shared T cell receptors in the human thymus (dated by TCRdb to the early 2020s). For the wider study: The study examined how self-reactive, shared T-cell receptor alpha chains are generated in the human thymus.

Library preparation employed the immunoSEQ multiplex PCR assay. This immuneACCESS table, as held by TCRdb, lists in-frame sequences with V and J called but not all clones. Of the missing ones, under half trace to an unresolved V gene in checked studies; the others have no known cause. The table for this sample lists 630,000 or so clones; 80% to 90% of them were counted only once. The top ten clonotypes cover just under 0.0095% of the sample. The sample was also reused in another study, on human thymus T cells. As the second study states: The donors were immunologically healthy infants in Finland who had open corrective cardiac surgery for congenital heart defects. The thymus tissue came from surgical resects taken out during corrective cardiac surgery. Both the thymic and the peripheral blood repertoires appeared to show biased V and J gene segment usage. According to the related research, thymic TCR repertoires were highly overlapping among unrelated individuals. The study characterized TCR alpha and beta repertoires from about 8 infant thymus samples and a few related peripheral blood samples. Donor ages ranging from about 6 to 244 days were recorded, and a handful of male and a couple of female infants were included in the cohort. Thymocytes were freed from the tissue by mechanical means and kept at -70 degrees C as pellets of roughly 10-32 million cells. Genomic DNA was extracted from frozen cell pellets with a QIAsymphony instrument. Using the immunoSEQ multiplex PCR assay, the TCRB and TCRAD loci were amplified from a standardized quantity of quality-controlled genomic DNA. Amplicons spanned the V(D)J region at a length sufficient to cover the CDR3 and identify V and J genes. Amplicon sequencing was performed on an Illumina platform through the commercial immunoSEQ service. Corrections for primer bias and sequencing errors followed previously described methods, while TCRAD and TCRB definitions were based on the IMGT database. The repertoires were analysed using immunoSEQ Analyzer 3.0 and VDJTools for basic statistics, V/J segment usage, diversity estimates, rarefaction and pairwise overlap. To estimate diversity, the Chao1, ChaoE, Efron-Thisted, Shannon and inverse Simpson indices were applied, and diversity was also estimated on datasets down-sampled to the smallest sample. Repertoire overlap was determined by strict matching of CDR3 nucleotide sequence, V gene and J gene, and Jaccard-based multidimensional scaling clustering was applied. Thymus samples yielded on average roughly 800,000 unique TCRB clonotypes, compared with 75,000 to 85,000 from blood samples.

This receptor was identified in a boy younger than two with a congenital heart defect. Donor details come from another sample of the same person, matched by shared clones. Source material: thymocytes. The sequence links TRBV30 to TRBJ2-3, with 7 central nucleotides matching TRBD1. The DNA sequence is given as TGTGCCTGGAGTGTAGAGGGGGCCCTCACAGATACGCAGTATTTT. This sequence encodes CAWSVEGALTDTQYF. The full variable domain, completed from the reference TRBV30 and TRBJ2-3 proteins outside the CDR3, reads SQTIHQWPATLVQPVGSPLSLECTVEGTSNPNLYWYRQAAGRGLQLLFYSVGIGQISSEVPQNLSASRPQDRQFILSSKKLLLSDSGFYLCAWSVEGALTDTQYFGPGTRLTVL.